The 28 T cell receptor beta chains given below trace back to one sample, sequenced in a study of cytomegalovirus exposure and HLA in healthy donors. In the PCR, 60 Vbeta and 13 Jbeta primers were used. Method: immunoSEQ multiplex PCR; TCRdb's copy keeps in-frame clones and lacks some. The sample yields more than 80,000 clones, 65% to 85% seen once. Specimen: PBMCs. These TCRs come from a girl aged 2 to 10 in good health and CMV-seropositive.

V is TRBV10-1 and J is TRBJ2-1; D is unresolved. The CDR3 extends over 14 amino acids. V lost 7 bases and J lost 4, with 14 bases in between. CDR1 WNHNN and CDR2 SYGVQD come from the germline V gene (reference sequence). In DNA, the CDR3 is TGCGCCAGCAAGGATAACTCCGGGTACAATGAGCAGTTCTTC. Translation: CASKDNSGYNEQFF.

As DNA, the CDR3 is TGTGCCAGCAGTCCGACAGGGCCCGACACCGGGGAGCTGTTTTTT. It encodes CASSPTGPDTGELFF. The rearrangement links TRBV6-5 to TRBJ2-2, with 7 positions matching TRBD1. CDR3 length equals 15 residues. In germline, CDR1 is MNHEY, CDR2 SVGAGI. V shed 5 bases and J 3 bases; nucleotides not matched to a gene: 6.

The J gene is TRBJ2-5, the V gene TRBV6-1; perhaps TRBD2 as D (5 bases). The CDR3 is 13 residues long. Between the trimmed V and J ends, which lost 4 bases and 2 bases, there was a span of 8 bases. Germline assignment: CDR1 MNHNS and CDR2 SASEGT. CDR3 DNA: TGTGCCAGCAGTGCTTCGGGGCAAGAGACCCAGTACTTC. Amino acids: CASSASGQETQYF.

The rearrangement uses TRBV9 and TRBJ2-3, with unresolved D. The CDR3 runs 15 residues. V was cut by 4 bases and J by 3 bases, with 15 bases left in between. The germline gives CDR1 SGDLS, CDR2 YYNGEE. The CDR3 here is CASSPYSTVTDTQYF. The CDR3 DNA reads TGTGCCAGCAGCCCCTACTCAACAGTGACAGATACGCAGTATTTT.

As DNA, the CDR3 is TGTGCCAGCAGTTCGGGAGGTTGGAGTCAGCCCCAGCATTTT. Protein product: CASSSGGWSQPQHF. The genes are TRBV27 and TRBJ1-5; D is unresolved. The CDR3 loop spans 14 amino acids. From germline, CDR1 is MNHEY and CDR2 SMNVEV (reference sequence). Deletions cut 4 bases from V and 6 bases from J, with 13 bases between.

This chain uses TRBV10-3 with TRBJ2-4; 9 bases fit TRBD1. The germline V gene encodes CDR1 ENHRY and CDR2 SYGVKD. Germline trimming cut 10 bases from V and 3 bases from J; bases unmatched to any gene: 10. The CDR3 sequence is 15 residues long. In DNA form, the CDR3 reads TGTGCCACCACCGACAGGGGGATTGGCAAAAACATTCAGTACTTC. Protein product: CATTDRGIGKNIQYF.

This chain joins TRBV7-6 and TRBJ2-1; tentatively, D is TRBD2 (7 bases). The length of the CDR3 is 15 residues. V was clipped by 5 bases and J by 7 bases, with 18 bases between them. CDR1 is SGHVS, CDR2 FNYEAQ, per germline. The CDR3 sequence is CASSPSRGGGNEQFF. CDR3 DNA: TGTGCCAGCAGCCCGTCCCGGGGAGGGGGAAATGAGCAGTTCTTC.

The chain joins TRBV5-5 to TRBJ2-5, with D possibly TRBD1 on 6 matching bases. V dropped 4 bases and J dropped 5 bases, with 21 bases sitting between them. This CDR3 has 16 amino acids. Germline CDR1 SGHKS, CDR2 YYEKEE (reference sequence). The CDR3 DNA follows: TGTGCCAGCAGCCTTTACGGGACACAAAGCCAGGAGACCCAGTACTTC. This encodes CASSLYGTQSQETQYF.

The chain combines TRBV19 with TRBJ1-1, with D unresolved. Germline assignment: CDR1 LNHDA and CDR2 SQIVND (reference sequence). Trimming took off 1 base at V and 1 base at J, with 7 bases between the two ends. CDR3 length: 14 residues. The CDR3 loop is CASSIVNRNTEAFF. The CDR3 coding sequence is TGTGCCAGTAGTATAGTAAACAGGAACACTGAAGCTTTCTTT.

The rearrangement links TRBV7-2 to TRBJ2-5, with 9 bases lining up with TRBD2. This CDR3 spans 14 amino acids. Per the germline V gene, CDR1 is SGHTA and CDR2 is FQGNSA. V was clipped by 3 bases and J by 5 bases; unmatched bases: 4. CDR3 residues: CASSFSGSKETQYF. The CDR3 DNA reads TGTGCCAGCAGCTTTAGCGGGAGTAAGGAGACCCAGTACTTC.

As DNA, the CDR3 is TGTGCCAGCAGGGGGACTAGCGGCTCCTACGAGCAGTACTTC. It encodes CASRGTSGSYEQYF. This rearrangement joins TRBV6-1 to TRBJ2-7; 11 positions match TRBD2. Unmatched junction bases numbered 1, after V lost 6 bases and J lost 0 bases. The CDR3 covers 14 residues. Germline V gene lookup returns CDR1 MNHNS and CDR2 SASEGT.

V and J are TRBV6-5 and TRBJ2-7, with no clear D. The CDR3 totals 12 residues. Germline CDR1 is MNHEY and CDR2 is SVGAGI. Deletions cut 2 bases from V and 9 bases from J, with 11 bases between. The CDR3 loop reads CASSYPRNGQYF. The CDR3 DNA is TGTGCCAGCAGTTACCCCCGTAACGGGCAGTACTTC.

The chain is built from TRBV5-1 and TRBJ2-1, with 7 nucleotides matching TRBD1. V was pared by 4 bases and J by 6 bases, with 4 bases of the junction left unmatched. Germline V gene lookup returns CDR1 SGHRS and CDR2 YFSETQ. CDR3 length equals 13 residues. CDR3 region: CASSLRQGNEQFF. CDR3 nucleotides: TGCGCCAGCAGCCTCCGACAGGGCAATGAGCAGTTCTTC.

In this sample, this clone turned up a few times. The chain recombines TRBV19 with TRBJ2-7; 9 positions agree with TRBD1. Per the germline V gene, CDR1 is LNHDA and CDR2 is SQIVND (reference sequence). This CDR3 region has 14 residues. With 4 bases clipped from V and 6 bases from J, the junction kept 7 bases outside the gene matches. The chain's CDR3 is CASSTWTGESEQYF. The CDR3 DNA reads as TGTGCCAGTAGTACCTGGACAGGGGAAAGCGAGCAGTACTTC.

The rearrangement joins TRBV15 to TRBJ2-3; a weak D match, TRBD1 (6 bases). V shed 6 bases and J shed 3 bases, with 10 bases lying between them. The germline V gene encodes CDR1 LNHNV and CDR2 YYDKDF (reference sequence). The CDR3 is 13 residues long. The CDR3: CATRGQGTDTQYF. As DNA, the CDR3 is TGTGCCACCAGAGGGCAGGGGACAGATACGCAGTATTTT.

This clone was recorded only once. The V gene is TRBV2, the J gene TRBJ1-1; 8 bases map to TRBD1. With 8 bases clipped from V and 6 bases from J, the junction kept 11 bases outside the gene matches. This CDR3 has 14 residues. Germline CDR1 and CDR2: SNHLY and FYNNEI. CDR3 amino acids: CASVLDRGKAEAFF. As DNA, the CDR3 is TGTGCCAGCGTGCTAGACAGGGGAAAAGCTGAAGCTTTCTTT.

The chain couples TRBV5-1 to TRBJ2-6; D possibly corresponds to TRBD1 (5 bases). This CDR3 comprises 15 residues. The germline CDR1 and CDR2 sequences are SGHRS and YFSETQ. Deletions cut 0 bases from V and 2 bases from J, with 6 bases between. DNA of the CDR3: TGCGCCAGCAGCTTGGGACAGACTGGGGCCAACGTCCTGACTTTC. Protein: CASSLGQTGANVLTF.

Concerning this clone itself: The same CDR3 can be traced to other DNA sequences in this sample. The chain links TRBV29-1 to TRBJ2-3, with a tentative D call TRBD2 (5 bases). The CDR3 loop spans 14 amino acids. The V gene lost 4 bases and the J gene lost 0 bases, with 11 bases spanning the gap. Per germline, CDR1 SQVTM and CDR2 ANQGSEA. The CDR3 region is CSVGLAFSTDTQYF. DNA for the CDR3: TGCAGCGTTGGGTTAGCGTTCAGCACAGATACGCAGTATTTT.

This chain uses TRBV5-4 with TRBJ2-1, with 12 bases lining up with TRBD2. CDR1 SGHNT and CDR2 YYREEE come from the germline V gene (reference sequence). V lost 5 bases and J lost 4; bases outside the gene matches: 1. CDR3 length: 14 amino acids. The CDR3 nucleotides are TGTGCCAGCAGGACTAGCGGGGGTTACAATGAGCAGTTCTTC. Residues: CASRTSGGYNEQFF.

This sequence joins TRBV6-5 and TRBJ2-7; 10 bases fit TRBD1. Germline CDR1 is MNHEY and CDR2 is SVGAGI. Trimming removed 7 bases from V and 4 bases from J; junction bases left unmatched: 4. The CDR3 sequence is 13 residues long. The CDR3 here is CASKAGQGYEQYF. DNA for the CDR3: TGTGCCAGCAAAGCGGGACAGGGGTACGAGCAGTACTTC.

V is TRBV6-6 and J is TRBJ2-7, with D possibly TRBD1 on 7 matching bases. The CDR3 is 15 residues long. Germline CDR1 MNHNY, CDR2 SVGAGI (reference sequence). V shed 4 bases and J shed 1 base, with 14 bases lying between them. The CDR3 nucleotides are TGTGCCAGCAGTTCGACGGAGGGGGCTTCCTACGAGCAGTACTTC. This sequence encodes CASSSTEGASYEQYF.

This chain joins TRBV6-6 and TRBJ1-2, with D possibly TRBD1 on 5 matching bases. The V end lost 0 bases, the J end lost 4 bases, and 9 bases lay between the germline ends. The CDR3 extends over 14 amino acids. CDR1 is MNHNY and CDR2 is SVGAGI in the germline V gene (reference sequence). Here the CDR3 DNA reads TGTGCCAGCAGTTACTCGAGAAGGGGCTATGGCTACACCTTC. Its translation: CASSYSRRGYGYTF.

The chain recombines TRBV28 with TRBJ1-4; a possible D gene is TRBD1 (5 bases). The CDR3 is made up of 15 amino acids. The ends were cut back, 6 bases at V and 4 bases at J, with 15 bases in the middle. Germline assignment: CDR1 MDHEN and CDR2 SYDVKM. Written as DNA, the CDR3 is TGTGCCAGCAGCCCCGCGGGGCAAGATAATGAAAAACTGTTTTTT. This gives the protein CASSPAGQDNEKLFF.

The chain carries TRBV7-9 and TRBJ1-2; the match to TRBD1 covers 9 bases. J lost 4 bases, V lost 4 bases, and 10 bases had no gene match. The CDR3 runs to 16 residues. The germline gives CDR1 SEHNR, CDR2 FQNEAQ (reference sequence). The CDR3 loop is CASSSGQGRIFYGYTF. CDR3 bases: TGTGCCAGCAGCTCCGGACAGGGGAGAATCTTCTATGGCTACACCTTC. Looking up the rest from reference TRBV7-9 and TRBJ1-2 gives the full variable domain: DTGVSQNPRHKITKRGQNVTFRCDPISEHNRLYWYRQTLGQGPEFLTYFQNEAQLEKSRLLSDRFSAERPKGSFSTLEIQRTEQGDSAMYLCASSSGQGRIFYGYTFGSGTRLTVV.

This clone is a singleton in its sample. This chain joins TRBV30 and TRBJ2-7; TRBD1 might be the D (5 bases). V lost 0 bases to trimming and J lost 5 bases, with 20 bases between them. This CDR3 is 16 amino acids long. CDR1 and CDR2 (germline): GTSNPN, SVGIG (reference sequence). CDR3 residues: CAWSVQSWAGLNEQYF. For the CDR3, the DNA is TGTGCCTGGAGTGTACAATCTTGGGCAGGGCTCAACGAGCAGTACTTC. The variable domain in full, completed from reference TRBV30 and TRBJ2-7, reads SQTIHQWPATLVQPVGSPLSLECTVEGTSNPNLYWYRQAAGRGLQLLFYSVGIGQISSEVPQNLSASRPQDRQFILSSKKLLLSDSGFYLCAWSVQSWAGLNEQYFGPGTRLTVT.

V is TRBV10-1 and J is TRBJ1-1, with D possibly being TRBD1 (5 bases). Trimming left V 0 bases short and J 3 bases short, with 11 bases between. The CDR3 covers 15 residues. Looked up from germline, CDR1 is WNHNN and CDR2 is SYGVQD (reference sequence). CDR3 in amino acids: CASSESTVGDTEAFF. Here the CDR3 DNA reads TGCGCCAGCAGTGAGTCGACAGTTGGGGACACTGAAGCTTTCTTT.

This clone was observed a single time. This chain links TRBV10-3 with TRBJ2-2; D may be TRBD2 (5 bases). CDR1 and CDR2 (germline): ENHRY, SYGVKD. The CDR3 spans 11 residues. The V and J ends lost 6 bases and 7 bases respectively, with 6 bases between them. The CDR3 DNA follows: TGTGCCATCAGCGGGAACGGGGAGCTGTTTTTT. Translating gives CAISGNGELFF.

The chain links TRBV7-3 to TRBJ2-7, with D tentatively TRBD1 (6 bases). The CDR3 covers 15 residues. The germline V and J ends were trimmed by 5 bases and 7 bases, with 21 bases remaining between them. Germline CDR1 and CDR2: SGHTA and FQGTGA. The CDR3 loop is CASSDPGDPSGEQYF. CDR3 in DNA: TGTGCCAGCAGCGACCCAGGGGACCCGTCGGGGGAGCAGTACTTC.